A selection of T cell receptor beta chains follows, all from one sample in a study of beta chain features in type 1 diabetes. TCRdb keeps only in-frame clones here, not all; method: immunoSEQ multiplex PCR. The sample consists of approximately 470,000 clones, about 29% of them appearing once. Sequencing was done on a sample of naive CD4+ T cells from blood. These TCRs come from a man in his late teens or twenties in good health. CDR3s include the opening cysteine and the closing phenylalanine or tryptophan. A D gene is named only where the DNA matches it firmly. For some rows the clone size is stated as once, few or many, or as a class when expanded; others skip it.

TRBV2	TRBJ1-2	TRBD1	-	CASSDRGPYYGYTF	TGTGCCAGCAGCGACAGGGGGCCCTACTATGGCTACACCTTC
TRBV7-2	TRBJ2-7	TRBD2	-	CASSLDLLAGGYEQYF	TGTGCCAGCAGCTTAGACCTTCTAGCGGGAGGATACGAGCAGTACTTC
TRBV28	TRBJ2-7	TRBD2	-	CASSQPGLAYEQYF	TGTGCCAGCAGTCAACCGGGACTAGCCTACGAGCAGTACTTC
TRBV7-2	TRBJ2-7	-	-	CASSSDSLSYEQYF	TGTGCCAGCAGCTCCGACAGTCTCTCCTACGAGCAGTACTTC
TRBV29-1	TRBJ2-7	TRBD1	-	CSVGQGNPYEQYF	TGCAGCGTTGGACAGGGCAATCCGTACGAGCAGTACTTC
TRBV25-1	TRBJ2-1	TRBD1	few	CASSGTGALCPFF	TGTGCCAGCTCAGGGACAGGGGCCCTTTGTCCGTTCTTC
TRBV21-1	TRBJ2-3	-	few	CASSRWLSRDSLHPSTDTQYF	TGTGCCAGCAGCCGCTGGCTCTCCAGGGACTCGCTCCATCCTAGCACAGATACGCAGTATTTT
TRBV6-6	TRBJ2-1	-	few	CASSTVDERLNNEQFF	TGTGCCAGCAGTACCGTGGACGAACGTTTAAACAATGAGCAGTTCTTC
TRBV9	TRBJ2-1	-	-	CASSVASQDNEQFF	TGTGCCAGCAGCGTAGCTAGCCAGGACAATGAGCAGTTCTTC
TRBV12-5	TRBJ2-1	-	few	CASGPPSARSSYNEQFF	TGTGCTAGTGGGCCACCCTCGGCTAGGAGCTCCTACAATGAGCAGTTCTTC
TRBV10-3	TRBJ2-4	TRBD2	-	CAISSGLAENIQYF	TGTGCCATCAGCTCGGGACTAGCGGAAAACATTCAGTACTTC
TRBV29-1	TRBJ2-7	-	-	CSVEESQASYEQYF	TGCAGCGTTGAAGAGAGTCAGGCTTCCTACGAGCAGTACTTC
TRBV9	TRBJ2-2	-	-	CASSVGPQNTGELFF	TGTGCCAGCAGCGTAGGTCCCCAGAACACCGGGGAGCTGTTTTTT
TRBV14	TRBJ2-7	-	few	CASSLYRETYEQYF	TGTGCCAGCAGCCTATACCGGGAAACCTACGAGCAGTACTTC
TRBV6-4	TRBJ2-3	-	-	CASSDPSDGTDTQYF	TGTGCCAGCAGTGACCCTAGCGACGGCACAGATACGCAGTATTTT
TRBV7-9	TRBJ2-3	TRBD2	-	CASSSGWTRESTDTQYF	TGTGCCAGCAGCTCGGGGTGGACGCGGGAGAGCACAGATACGCAGTATTTT
TRBV29-1	TRBJ2-1	-	-	CSGRRAHQPLNEQFF	TGCAGCGGCCGTCGGGCCCATCAGCCCCTCAATGAGCAGTTCTTC
TRBV28	TRBJ2-7	-	-	CASSFPGISYEQYF	TGTGCCAGCAGTTTTCCGGGGATCTCCTACGAGCAGTACTTC
TRBV5-1	TRBJ2-5	TRBD2	-	CASSLLAGGNQETQYF	TGCGCCAGCAGCTTGCTCGCGGGAGGGAACCAAGAGACCCAGTACTTC
TRBV14	TRBJ1-2	-	few	CASSQDGNYGYTF	TGTGCCAGCAGCCAAGATGGGAACTATGGCTACACCTTC
TRBV27	TRBJ2-1	-	-	CASSSSGTNEQFF	TGTGCCAGCAGTTCCTCCGGGACCAATGAGCAGTTCTTC
TRBV5-4	TRBJ2-3	-	-	CASSLVGSFTDTQYF	TGTGCCAGCAGCTTGGTGGGTTCCTTCACAGATACGCAGTATTTT
TRBV9	TRBJ1-1	-	few	CASSDRQLNTEAFF	TGTGCCAGCAGCGACAGACAGTTGAACACTGAAGCTTTCTTT
TRBV10-3	TRBJ2-3	TRBD2	few	CAISEVASGRGTDTQYF	TGTGCCATCAGTGAGGTAGCAAGCGGGAGGGGGACAGATACGCAGTATTTT
TRBV30	TRBJ2-1	-	once	CAWRRGPSTNEQFF	TGTGCCTGGAGAAGGGGACCTAGCACGAATGAGCAGTTCTTC
TRBV5-4	TRBJ2-3	-	-	CASSLPTDLDTQYF	TGTGCCAGCAGCTTACCGACCGATCTGGATACGCAGTATTTT